This entry describes one TCR beta chain. CDR3 length equals 14 residues. CDR1 and CDR2 from the germline V gene are MNHNS and SASEGT. The V segment lost 6 bases and the J segment 2 bases; nucleotides outside the gene matches: 5. The data were taken from a study of blood T cell repertoires in COVID-19. The wider study: COVID-19 samples collected from the United States, Italy and Spain covered acute and convalescent phases. In each case, the material was cDNA or gDNA derived from T cells, B-cell-depleted T cells, or PBMCs.

Original data processing: For nucleated cells, counts were estimated from reference gene primer amplification. Assay: immunoSEQ multiplex PCR; the TCRdb copy retains only in-frame clones and omits some. The DNA gave D and trimming, while V, J and clone size come from that table. The table has around 150,000 clones, approximately 81% seen once. The sequenced sample consisted of peripheral blood. The TCR was taken from a man aged 35 to 55 with acute or convalescent COVID-19. This chain joins TRBV6-1 and TRBJ2-7, with 9 bases fitting TRBD1. The DNA of the CDR3 is TGTGCCAGCAGGCCCAGACAGGGGGCCTACGAGCAGTACTTC. Its protein is CASRPRQGAYEQYF.